A selection of T cell receptor beta chains follows, all from one sample in a study of OX40 agonist ivuxolimab in advanced cancers. The data were produced by immunoSEQ multiplex PCR, yet TCRdb's version contains in-frame clones alone and is incomplete. The profile shows tens of thousands of clones, about 88% of them singletons. The sequencing here drew on CD4+ or CD8+ T cells sorted from blood, taken in a trial of the OX40 agonist ivuxolimab. The source of these receptors is an adult with an advanced solid tumor such as melanoma, head and neck, liver or kidney cancer. Both conserved end residues are part of each CDR3. The D gene is left open where the match is weak. A row's size may be missing; if present it is once, few, many or a size class.

j_call clone_size d_call v_call cdr3_aa cdr3_nt
TRBJ1-5 NA NA TRBV5-8 CASSLAGGYSNQPQHF TGTGCCAGCAGCTTGGCCGGAGGCTACAGCAATCAGCCCCAGCATTTT
TRBJ2-7 NA NA TRBV5-1 CASSLEGEDYEQYF TGCGCCAGCAGCTTGGAAGGTGAAGACTACGAGCAGTACTTC
TRBJ1-1 NA NA TRBV6-1 CAGGYEDTEAFF TGTGCCGGGGGTTACGAGGACACTGAAGCTTTCTTT
TRBJ1-1 NA NA TRBV21-1 CASSISHTEAFF TGTGCCAGCAGCATCTCTCACACTGAAGCTTTCTTT
TRBJ2-5 NA TRBD1 TRBV7-3 CASSKTGMETQYF TGTGCCAGCAGCAAGACAGGGATGGAGACCCAGTACTTC
TRBJ2-5 NA TRBD1 TRBV18 CASSHNTGGNKETQYF TGTGCCAGCTCACACAATACAGGGGGGAACAAAGAGACCCAGTACTTC
TRBJ2-7 NA NA TRBV19 CASSRGRRGLGEQYF TGTGCCAGTAGTAGAGGCAGGCGAGGACTTGGTGAGCAGTACTTC
TRBJ2-5 once NA TRBV30 CAWLAGGETQYF TGTGCCTGGCTGGCAGGCGGGGAGACCCAGTACTTC
TRBJ2-1 NA NA TRBV19 CASSIGTQWPVF TGTGCCAGTAGTATAGGGACCCAATGGCCGGTCTTC
TRBJ2-5 NA TRBD1 TRBV7-3 CASSPGTGQETQYF TGTGCCAGCAGCCCTGGGACAGGTCAAGAGACCCAGTACTTC
TRBJ2-5 NA NA TRBV6-5 CASSYSGTEEETQYF TGTGCCAGCAGTTACTCGGGGACGGAAGAAGAGACCCAGTACTTC
TRBJ1-2 NA NA TRBV29-1 CSVRDTYYGYTF TGCAGCGTTAGGGACACCTACTATGGCTACACCTTC
TRBJ1-2 NA NA TRBV30 CAWIGWGTGNYGYTF TGTGCCTGGATCGGTTGGGGGACGGGTAACTATGGCTACACCTTC
TRBJ1-5 NA NA TRBV6-5 CASTDPGRGNQPQHF TGTGCCAGCACCGACCCGGGGAGAGGCAATCAGCCCCAGCATTTT
TRBJ2-6 NA NA TRBV28 CASSIPSGANVLTF TGTGCCAGCAGTATCCCCTCTGGGGCCAACGTCCTGACTTTC
TRBJ1-5 few TRBD1 TRBV30 CACTRQGNQPQHF TGTGCCTGTACCCGACAGGGCAACCAGCCCCAGCATTTT
TRBJ1-2 NA TRBD1 TRBV20-1 CSAGTGAGYTF TGCAGTGCCGGGACAGGGGCTGGCTACACCTTC
TRBJ2-3 NA NA TRBV7-8 CASSPLVDTDTQYF TGTGCCAGCAGCCCTCTAGTGGACACAGATACGCAGTATTTT
TRBJ2-7 once TRBD2 TRBV4-1 CASSQDRATSDEQYF TGCGCCAGCAGCCAAGACAGGGCGACTAGCGACGAGCAGTACTTC
TRBJ2-1 NA NA TRBV30 CAWGGDGGSEQFF TGTGCCTGGGGTGGTGATGGGGGTTCCGAGCAGTTCTTC
TRBJ1-1 NA NA TRBV18 CASSPPVTANTEAFF TGTGCCAGCTCACCACCGGTGACAGCGAACACTGAAGCTTTCTTT
TRBJ2-2 few TRBD2 TRBV7-3 CASSPGLAPTGELFF TGTGCCAGCAGCCCGGGACTAGCACCCACCGGGGAGCTGTTTTTT
TRBJ2-1 few TRBD2 TRBV19 CASSMGSGRTYNEQFF TGTGCCAGTAGTATGGGTAGCGGGAGAACCTACAATGAGCAGTTCTTC
TRBJ2-2 NA NA TRBV5-6 CASSLLRKSTGELFF TGTGCCAGCAGCTTGTTGAGGAAAAGCACCGGGGAGCTGTTTTTT
TRBJ1-2 NA TRBD1 TRBV28 CASSIDRGIYGYTF TGTGCCAGCAGTATCGACAGGGGGATCTATGGCTACACCTTC
TRBJ1-2 NA NA TRBV7-9 CASSLDGVSNYGYTF TGTGCCAGCAGCTTAGATGGGGTCTCTAACTATGGCTACACCTTC
TRBJ2-7 NA NA TRBV2 CASTPGPYEQYF TGTGCCAGCACCCCCGGGCCCTACGAGCAGTACTTC
TRBJ1-6 NA NA TRBV5-8 CASSLYRNNSPLHF TGTGCCAGCAGCTTGTATCGAAATAATTCACCCCTCCACTTT
TRBJ1-2 NA TRBD1 TRBV28 CASSYPPGQGYGYTF TGTGCCAGCAGCTACCCCCCCGGACAGGGGTATGGCTACACCTTC
TRBJ1-2 once TRBD1 TRBV6-5 CASSIGQAYYGYTF TGTGCCAGCAGTATCGGACAGGCCTACTATGGCTACACCTTC
TRBJ2-2 NA NA TRBV5-4 CASSLIVNTGELFF TGTGCCAGCAGCTTGATAGTGAACACCGGGGAGCTGTTTTTT
TRBJ2-3 NA TRBD1 TRBV10-1 CASSESRTGSTDTQYF TGCGCCAGCAGTGAGTCGCGGACAGGCTCCACAGATACGCAGTATTTT
TRBJ2-1 NA NA TRBV19 CASSRGAETYNEQFF TGTGCCAGTAGCCGGGGAGCGGAGACCTACAATGAGCAGTTCTTC
TRBJ1-1 NA NA TRBV19 CASSIDLRVMNTEAFF TGTGCCAGTAGTATAGACCTCAGGGTTATGAACACTGAAGCTTTCTTT
TRBJ1-2 NA NA TRBV9 CASSSNPGSGYGYTF TGTGCCAGCAGCTCCAATCCCGGGTCCGGCTATGGCTACACCTTC
TRBJ2-5 NA TRBD2 TRBV27 CASSPTSGGGRPQETQYF TGTGCCAGCAGCCCGACTAGCGGGGGGGGCAGACCCCAAGAGACCCAGTACTTC
TRBJ1-5 NA NA TRBV2 CASSGPGLGGQPQHF TGTGCCAGCAGTGGCCCGGGCCTCGGAGGACAGCCCCAGCATTTT
TRBJ2-7 once TRBD1 TRBV28 CASSPGQTYEQYF TGTGCCAGCAGCCCGGGACAGACCTACGAGCAGTACTTC
TRBJ2-2 few NA TRBV10-2 CASSESRVNTGELFF TGCGCCAGCAGTGAGTCCAGGGTGAACACCGGGGAGCTGTTTTTT
TRBJ2-7 few NA TRBV27 CASSLRGREQYF TGTGCCAGCAGTTTAAGGGGACGCGAGCAGTACTTC
TRBJ2-7 once TRBD1 TRBV5-4 CASSQEWAGGSYEQYF TGTGCCAGCAGCCAAGAGTGGGCAGGGGGATCCTACGAGCAGTACTTC
TRBJ1-5 NA NA TRBV6-1 CASREWQGNQPQHF TGTGCCAGCAGAGAGTGGCAAGGGAATCAGCCCCAGCATTTT
TRBJ2-2 NA NA TRBV29-1 CSVESRAGELFF TGCAGCGTTGAATCCCGGGCCGGGGAGCTGTTTTTT
TRBJ2-5 NA NA TRBV4-1 CASSQDVLQETQYF TGCGCCAGCAGCCAAGATGTACTCCAAGAGACCCAGTACTTC
TRBJ2-2 NA NA TRBV13 CASSLGRGRNTGELFF TGTGCCAGCAGCTTAGGTCGGGGGCGGAACACCGGGGAGCTGTTTTTT
TRBJ1-2 NA TRBD1 TRBV29-1 CSVVTRQGAGYTF TGCAGCGTTGTAACTCGACAGGGGGCTGGCTACACCTTC
TRBJ2-6 once NA TRBV18 CASSPPAGFGANVLTF TGTGCCAGCTCACCACCGGCAGGGTTTGGGGCCAACGTCCTGACTTTC
TRBJ2-2 NA NA TRBV20-1 CSAATGRELFF TGCAGTGCGGCTACTGGGAGGGAGCTGTTTTTT
TRBJ2-3 NA TRBD1 TRBV11-2 CASSSQGQGDGTDTQYF TGTGCCAGCAGCTCACAAGGACAGGGGGATGGCACAGATACGCAGTATTTT
TRBJ2-3 NA NA TRBV7-3 CASGSGTSTDTQYF TGTGCCAGCGGGTCCGGGACTAGCACAGATACGCAGTATTTT